The TCR beta chain under discussion was sequenced for a study of cytomegalovirus exposure and HLA in healthy donors. Vbeta (60) and Jbeta (13) primers were used in the PCR. Some clones are missing from TCRdb's copy, which holds only in-frame ones; the method was immunoSEQ multiplex PCR. There are 90,000 to 120,000 clones in the sample, with 0.45% to 0.6% held by the top ten. Findings and limits, study-wide: The classifier reportedly diagnosed cytomegalovirus status with high sensitivity and specificity.

Per the germline V gene, CDR1 is SNHLY and CDR2 is FYNNEI. V lost 0 bases, J lost 1 base, and 6 bases stayed unmatched. CDR3 length equals 17 residues. On this clone: The antigen remains unidentified.

The TCR sequence derives from a man in his fifties or sixties in good health and CMV-seronegative. Material for sequencing was PBMCs. V gene TRBV2 combines with J gene TRBJ1-5; 7 nucleotides line up with TRBD1. The CDR3 loop reads CASSEAGQRVSNQPQHF. For the CDR3, the DNA is TGTGCCAGCAGTGAAGCGGGACAGAGGGTAAGCAATCAGCCCCAGCATTTT.